This TCR beta chain was retrieved from a study of a mutant IDH1 vaccine in newly diagnosed glioma. Study-wide context: Pretreatment consisted of radiotherapy, temozolomide, or both, with most receiving both.

Time point described: baseline, week 1 (first vaccination visit). The treatment is: pre-vaccination baseline after standard-of-care therapy. The V gene's germline CDR1 is SQVTM and CDR2 ANQGSEA. The CDR3 sequence is 11 residues long. Trimming cost V 4 bases and J 1 base, with 4 bases left between them. Profiled with immunoSEQ multiplex PCR; TCRdb holds only in-frame clones, not every one. The data contain about 88,000 clones, more than 65% of them seen just once; the ten biggest clones take up about 5.2%. The chain employs TRBV29-1 and TRBJ1-1; D not resolved. The input for sequencing was PBMCs, taken from a glioma patient treated with radiotherapy, temozolomide or both. This receptor was obtained from a man between 35 and 55 years old with glioma. Some clones in this sample may be carry-over from other donors' samples. In DNA form, the CDR3 reads TGCAGCGTTGTAGAGAACACTGAAGCTTTCTTT. It encodes CSVVENTEAFF.